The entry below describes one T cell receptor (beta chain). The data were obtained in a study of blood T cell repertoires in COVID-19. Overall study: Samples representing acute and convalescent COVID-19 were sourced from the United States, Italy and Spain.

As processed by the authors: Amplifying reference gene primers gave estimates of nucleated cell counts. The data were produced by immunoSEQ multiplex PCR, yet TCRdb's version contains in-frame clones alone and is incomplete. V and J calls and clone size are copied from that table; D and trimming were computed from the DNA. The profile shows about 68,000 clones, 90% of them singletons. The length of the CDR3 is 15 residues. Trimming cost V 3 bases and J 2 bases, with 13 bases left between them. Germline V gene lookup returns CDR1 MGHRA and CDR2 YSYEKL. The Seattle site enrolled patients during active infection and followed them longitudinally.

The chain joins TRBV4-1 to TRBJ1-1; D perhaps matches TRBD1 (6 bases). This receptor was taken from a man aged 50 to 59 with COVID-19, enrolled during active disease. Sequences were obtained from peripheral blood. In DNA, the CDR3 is TGCGCCAGCAGCCAGGGGCATGGGGGCAACACTGAAGCTTTCTTT. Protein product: CASSQGHGGNTEAFF.